This TCR beta chain was obtained from a study of regulatory T cells in long-lasting Graves disease. The study's findings and limits: New patients shared fewer public clonotypes (more than 850) than persistent patients did (more than 2,500).

Time point of the sample: newly diagnosed GD, antithyroid drugs for less than 3 months. RNA isolated from PBMCs was used to make the TCR library. Per germline, CDR1 KGHSH and CDR2 LQKENI. This CDR3 has 11 amino acids. To make TCR beta libraries, researchers used iRepertoire HTBI primers and Arm-PCR of CDR3 regions. TCRdb processed the multiplex PCR reads anew with MiXCR; each CDR3 protein has one entry. The sample has under 800,000 distinct CDR3 sequences; 16% are singletons. As concerns this clonotype: The antigen is not known. The junction and the germline gene differ at one end; a read error may be behind it.

These data were also filed under a second study, of T cells in Graves' hyperthyroidism and ophthalmopathy.

The chain links TRBV18 to TRBJ2-7, with TRBD1 identical over 7 bases. The sample consisted of peripheral blood mononuclear cells (PBMCs), taken at new diagnosis, from a patient treated with antithyroid drugs. This receptor was obtained from a young woman with Graves disease. CDR3 region: CASSRGTALSF. The CDR3 coding sequence is TGTGCCAGCTCCCGTGGGACAGCCCTATCCTTC.